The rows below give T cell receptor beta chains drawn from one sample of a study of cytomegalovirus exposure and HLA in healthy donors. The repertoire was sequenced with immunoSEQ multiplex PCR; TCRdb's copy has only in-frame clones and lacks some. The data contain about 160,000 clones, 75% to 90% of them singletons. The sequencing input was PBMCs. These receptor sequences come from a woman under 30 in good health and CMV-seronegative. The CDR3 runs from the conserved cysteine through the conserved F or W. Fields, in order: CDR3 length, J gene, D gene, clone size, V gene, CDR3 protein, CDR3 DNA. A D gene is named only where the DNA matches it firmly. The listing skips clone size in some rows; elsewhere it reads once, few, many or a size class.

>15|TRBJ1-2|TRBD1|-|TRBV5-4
CASSSNLDRSYGYTF
TGTGCCAGCAGCTCGAACCTGGACAGGTCCTATGGCTACACCTTC
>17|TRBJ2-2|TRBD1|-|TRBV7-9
CASSLPRTGGNTGELFF
TGTGCCAGCAGCTTACCAAGGACAGGGGGCAACACCGGGGAGCTGTTTTTT
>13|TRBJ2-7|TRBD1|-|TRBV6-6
CASGQGALQKQYF
TGTGCCAGCGGACAGGGAGCACTACAAAAGCAGTACTTC
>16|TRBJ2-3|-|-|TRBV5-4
CASSLVIDTSTDTQYF
TGTGCCAGCAGCTTGGTTATTGACACTAGCACAGATACGCAGTATTTT
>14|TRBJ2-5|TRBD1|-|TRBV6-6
CASIHTGGGETQYF
TGTGCCAGCATCCATACAGGGGGCGGGGAGACCCAGTACTTC
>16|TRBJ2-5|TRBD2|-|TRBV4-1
CASSQDPSGGSETQYF
TGCGCCAGCAGCCAAGATCCTAGCGGGGGGTCGGAGACCCAGTACTTC
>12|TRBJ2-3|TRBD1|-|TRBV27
CASRGTADTQYF
TGTGCCAGCAGAGGGACAGCAGATACGCAGTATTTT
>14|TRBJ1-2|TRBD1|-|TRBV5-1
CASSSTGLNYGYTF
TGCGCCAGCAGCTCGACAGGGCTTAACTATGGCTACACCTTC
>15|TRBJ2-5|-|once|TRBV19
CASSYGGAWSETQYF
TGTGCCAGTAGTTATGGGGGCGCTTGGTCGGAGACCCAGTACTTC
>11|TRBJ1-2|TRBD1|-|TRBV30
CAWGQGYGYTF
TGTGCCTGGGGACAGGGGTACGGCTACACCTTC
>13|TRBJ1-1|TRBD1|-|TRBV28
CASHGQGRTEAFF
TGTGCCAGTCACGGACAGGGACGCACTGAAGCTTTCTTT
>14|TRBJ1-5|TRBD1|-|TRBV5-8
CASSTSGQGFTQHF
TGTGCCAGCAGCACCTCGGGACAGGGGTTTACCCAGCATTTT
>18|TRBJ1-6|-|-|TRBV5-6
CASSLVQALPSGNSPLHF
TGTGCCAGCAGCTTGGTACAGGCCCTCCCATCGGGTAATTCACCCCTCCACTTT
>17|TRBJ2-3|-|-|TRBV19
CASSRGADLPSTDTQYF
TGTGCCAGTAGTCGGGGGGCCGACTTACCTAGCACAGATACGCAGTATTTT
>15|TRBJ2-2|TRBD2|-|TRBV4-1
CASSLAGTNTGELFF
TGCGCCAGCAGCCTAGCGGGGACGAACACCGGGGAGCTGTTTTTT
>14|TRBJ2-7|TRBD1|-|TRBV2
CASKRQGAVYEQYF
TGTGCCAGCAAAAGACAGGGGGCTGTGTACGAGCAGTACTTC
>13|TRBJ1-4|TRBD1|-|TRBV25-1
CATGTGRDEKLFF
TGTGCCACAGGGACAGGGAGAGATGAAAAACTGTTTTTT
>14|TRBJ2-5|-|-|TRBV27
CASRPTVTQETQYF
TGTGCCAGCAGGCCGACAGTAACCCAAGAGACCCAGTACTTC
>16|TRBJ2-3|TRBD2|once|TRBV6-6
CASSLTSGGYTDTQYF
TGTGCCAGCAGCCTGACTAGCGGGGGTTACACAGATACGCAGTATTTT
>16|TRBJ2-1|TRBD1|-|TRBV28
CASIKGGTGDYNEQFF
TGTGCCAGCATCAAAGGGGGGACAGGGGATTACAATGAGCAGTTCTTC
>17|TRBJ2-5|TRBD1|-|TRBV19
CASSTSRRDRAQETQYF
TGTGCCAGTAGTACCTCTCGCCGGGACAGGGCCCAAGAGACCCAGTACTTC
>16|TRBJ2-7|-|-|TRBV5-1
CASSLPPTESIYEQYF
TGCGCCAGCAGCCTCCCTCCGACAGAGTCTATCTACGAGCAGTACTTC
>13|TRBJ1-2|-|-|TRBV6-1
CASSESGPYGYTF
TGTGCCAGCAGTGAATCAGGGCCCTATGGCTACACCTTC
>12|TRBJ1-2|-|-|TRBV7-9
CASSGPPGGYTF
TGTGCCAGCAGCGGCCCGCCGGGTGGCTACACCTTC
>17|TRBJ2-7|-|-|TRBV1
CTSSQGHNGGQGHEQYF
TGCACCAGCAGCCAAGGCCACAACGGGGGACAGGGCCACGAGCAGTACTTC
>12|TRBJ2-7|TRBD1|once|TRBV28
CGTRTGTYEQYF
TGTGGAACGAGGACAGGGACCTACGAGCAGTACTTC
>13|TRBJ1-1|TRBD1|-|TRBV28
CATGTGVYTEAFF
TGTGCCACCGGGACAGGGGTTTACACTGAAGCTTTCTTT
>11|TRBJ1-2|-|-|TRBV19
CASTNGDGYTF
TGTGCCAGTACCAACGGGGATGGCTACACCTTC
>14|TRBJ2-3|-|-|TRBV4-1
CASSQGPLADTQYF
TGCGCCAGCAGCCAAGGTCCACTTGCAGATACGCAGTATTTT
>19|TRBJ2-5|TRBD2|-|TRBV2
CASQRSYRLIAGGPETQYF
TGTGCCAGTCAGAGATCCTATCGACTTATAGCGGGAGGGCCGGAGACCCAGTACTTC
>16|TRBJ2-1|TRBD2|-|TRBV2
CASSARGLAGGPEQFF
TGTGCCAGCAGCGCCCGCGGACTAGCGGGGGGCCCCGAGCAGTTCTTC
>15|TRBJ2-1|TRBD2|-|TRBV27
CASSSLAGGPNEQFF
TGTGCCAGCAGCTCCCTAGCGGGAGGGCCAAATGAGCAGTTCTTC
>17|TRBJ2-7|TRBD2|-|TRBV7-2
CASSLGSLAGGIEEQYF
TGTGCCAGCAGCTTAGGGTCCCTAGCGGGGGGTATTGAGGAGCAGTACTTC
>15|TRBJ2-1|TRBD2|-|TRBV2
CASRSAGLAGVRQFF
TGTGCCAGCAGGTCCGCGGGACTAGCGGGTGTAAGGCAGTTCTTC
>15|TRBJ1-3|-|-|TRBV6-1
CASSEDRATGNTIYF
TGTGCCAGCAGTGAAGACAGGGCCACCGGAAACACCATATATTTT
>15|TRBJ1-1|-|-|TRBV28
CASSFQGRLNTEAFF
TGTGCCAGCAGTTTCCAGGGGCGGTTGAACACTGAAGCTTTCTTT
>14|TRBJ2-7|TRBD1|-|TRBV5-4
CASRGGQGSYEQYF
TGTGCCAGTCGCGGGGGACAGGGAAGCTACGAGCAGTACTTC
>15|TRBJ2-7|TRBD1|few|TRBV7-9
CASSPDRGRAYEQYF
TGTGCCAGCAGCCCGGACAGGGGGCGAGCCTACGAGCAGTACTTC
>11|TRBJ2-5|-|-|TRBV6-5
CASSYGETQYF
TGTGCCAGCAGTTACGGCGAGACCCAGTACTTC
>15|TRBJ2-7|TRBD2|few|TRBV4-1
CASSQYSGRVYEQYF
TGCGCCAGCAGCCAGTATAGCGGGAGAGTCTACGAGCAGTACTTC
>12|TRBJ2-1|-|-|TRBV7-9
CASGSRWDEQFF
TGTGCCAGCGGGTCGAGGTGGGATGAGCAGTTCTTC
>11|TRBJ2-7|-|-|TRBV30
CAWSVAGEQYF
TGTGCCTGGAGTGTAGCGGGCGAGCAGTACTTC
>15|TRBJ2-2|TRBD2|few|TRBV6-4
CASSPGRADTGELFF
TGTGCCAGCAGCCCCGGGAGGGCCGACACCGGGGAGCTGTTTTTT
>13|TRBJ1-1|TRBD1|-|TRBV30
CAWRGTGLTEAFF
TGTGCCTGGAGAGGGACAGGTCTGACTGAAGCTTTCTTT
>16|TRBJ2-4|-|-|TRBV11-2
CASSLRTDMSKNIQYF
TGTGCCAGCAGCCTACGGACGGACATGAGTAAAAACATTCAGTACTTC
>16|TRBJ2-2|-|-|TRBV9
CASSFSENVNTGELFF
TGTGCCAGCAGTTTTTCGGAGAATGTAAACACCGGGGAGCTGTTTTTT
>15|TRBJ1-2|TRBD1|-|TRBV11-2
CASSHVRRQGPGYTF
TGTGCCAGCAGCCACGTCCGCAGACAGGGACCTGGCTACACCTTC
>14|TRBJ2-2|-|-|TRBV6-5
CASSYQGTPGELFF
TGTGCCAGCAGTTACCAGGGGACCCCCGGGGAGCTGTTTTTT
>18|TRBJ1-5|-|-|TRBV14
CASSQGEGGRDSNQPQHF
TGTGCCAGCAGCCAAGGGGAGGGGGGGAGAGATAGCAATCAGCCCCAGCATTTT